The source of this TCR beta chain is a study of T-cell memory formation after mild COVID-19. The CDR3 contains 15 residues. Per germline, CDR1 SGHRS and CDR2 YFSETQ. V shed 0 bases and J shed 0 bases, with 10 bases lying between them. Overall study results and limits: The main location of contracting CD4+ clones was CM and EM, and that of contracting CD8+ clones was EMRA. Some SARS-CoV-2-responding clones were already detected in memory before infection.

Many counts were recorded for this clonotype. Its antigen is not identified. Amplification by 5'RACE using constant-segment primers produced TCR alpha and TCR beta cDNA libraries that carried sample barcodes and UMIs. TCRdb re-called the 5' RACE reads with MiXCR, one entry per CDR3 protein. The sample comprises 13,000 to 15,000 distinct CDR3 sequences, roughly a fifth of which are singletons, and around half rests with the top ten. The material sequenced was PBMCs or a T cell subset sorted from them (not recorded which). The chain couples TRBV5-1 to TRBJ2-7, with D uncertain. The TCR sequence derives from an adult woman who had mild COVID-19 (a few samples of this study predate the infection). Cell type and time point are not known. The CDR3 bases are TGCGCCAGCAGCTTGGGACAAAGTTACTCCTACGAGCAGTACTTC. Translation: CASSLGQSYSYEQYF.